These T cell receptor beta chains were read from a single sample in a study of cytomegalovirus exposure and HLA in healthy donors. Method: immunoSEQ multiplex PCR; TCRdb's copy keeps in-frame clones and lacks some. The sample contains 65,000 to 90,000 clones, around 80% of which appear only once. The sequenced sample was PBMCs. The origin of the receptors is a man aged 25 to 40 in good health and CMV-seronegative. The CDR3 runs from the conserved cysteine through the conserved F or W. A D gene is named only where the DNA matches it firmly. Part of the rows lack a size; the others show once, few, many or a class for expanded clones.

d_call	j_call	v_call	clone_size	cdr3_aa	cdr3_nt
TRBD1	TRBJ1-4	TRBV5-1	NA	CASSSTGTGSEKLFF	TGCGCCAGCAGCTCAACCGGGACAGGTTCTGAAAAACTGTTTTTT
NA	TRBJ1-4	TRBV5-1	NA	CASSLETGKLFF	TGCGCCAGCAGCTTGGAAACAGGAAAACTGTTTTTT
TRBD1	TRBJ1-2	TRBV5-1	NA	CASSLYRGIPYGYTF	TGCGCCAGCAGCTTGTACAGGGGGATCCCCTATGGCTACACCTTC
TRBD1	TRBJ2-1	TRBV7-2	few	CASSLGGLNEQFF	TGTGCCAGCAGCCTAGGGGGCCTGAATGAGCAGTTCTTC
TRBD2	TRBJ2-1	TRBV7-2	NA	CASTSGYNEQFF	TGTGCCAGCACTAGCGGGTACAATGAGCAGTTCTTC
NA	TRBJ1-1	TRBV9	NA	CASSVDGNTEAFF	TGTGCCAGCAGCGTAGACGGGAACACTGAAGCTTTCTTT
NA	TRBJ1-1	TRBV11-2	NA	CASRPSFKGTEAFF	TGTGCCAGCAGGCCCAGTTTCAAGGGGACTGAAGCTTTCTTT
NA	TRBJ2-2	TRBV7-6	NA	CASSHYGGNTGELFF	TGTGCCAGCAGCCATTATGGCGGGAACACCGGGGAGCTGTTTTTT
TRBD1	TRBJ2-7	TRBV4-3	NA	CASSQGTGKYEQYF	TGCGCCAGCAGCCAAGGGACAGGGAAATACGAGCAGTACTTC
TRBD1	TRBJ2-1	TRBV7-9	NA	CASSLRIARDRGDEQFF	TGTGCCAGCAGCTTGCGCATAGCCCGGGACAGGGGGGATGAGCAGTTCTTC
NA	TRBJ1-1	TRBV5-1	NA	CASSGSAGRDTEAFF	TGCGCCAGCAGCGGGTCAGCGGGGAGGGACACTGAAGCTTTCTTT
NA	TRBJ1-5	TRBV7-2	once	CASSPGSANQPQHF	TGTGCCAGCAGCCCAGGGTCGGCCAATCAGCCCCAGCATTTT
NA	TRBJ1-5	TRBV7-2	NA	CASSLLPRGSNQPQHF	TGTGCCAGCAGCTTACTTCCTCGAGGGAGCAATCAGCCCCAGCATTTT
NA	TRBJ1-4	TRBV15	NA	CATSRDVRGANEKLFF	TGTGCCACCAGCAGAGATGTCCGGGGAGCTAATGAAAAACTGTTTTTT
TRBD1	TRBJ1-5	TRBV27	NA	CASSYGQGSQPQHF	TGTGCCAGCAGTTACGGACAGGGGAGTCAGCCCCAGCATTTT
NA	TRBJ1-2	TRBV7-2	once	CASSPEAYYGYTF	TGTGCCAGCAGCCCCGAGGCGTACTATGGCTACACCTTC
NA	TRBJ1-3	TRBV28	NA	CASSAGTARGNTIYF	TGTGCCAGCAGTGCTGGGACTGCGAGAGGAAACACCATATATTTT
TRBD1	TRBJ2-7	TRBV5-6	NA	CASSIGQGGTYEQYF	TGTGCCAGCAGCATAGGACAGGGTGGAACCTACGAGCAGTACTTC
NA	TRBJ1-1	TRBV7-9	NA	CTSSLAGAMNTEAFF	TGTACCAGCAGCTTAGCAGGGGCTATGAACACTGAAGCTTTCTTT
NA	TRBJ2-3	TRBV29-1	NA	CSVDGRGPTDTQYF	TGCAGCGTTGATGGCCGCGGCCCAACAGATACGCAGTATTTT
NA	TRBJ1-5	TRBV5-4	once	CASSLRQGYSNQPQHF	TGTGCCAGCAGCCTACGGCAGGGGTATAGCAATCAGCCCCAGCATTTT
TRBD1	TRBJ1-1	TRBV29-1	NA	CSVPGTDTEAFF	TGCAGCGTCCCTGGGACAGACACTGAAGCTTTCTTT
NA	TRBJ2-7	TRBV25-1	NA	CASSEPGSYEQYF	TGTGCCAGCAGTGAGCCAGGATCCTACGAGCAGTACTTC
NA	TRBJ1-4	TRBV4-3	NA	CASSQRGEKLFF	TGCGCCAGCAGCCAAAGGGGTGAAAAACTGTTTTTT
NA	TRBJ2-7	TRBV10-3	few	CAISESRAKGAYEQYF	TGTGCCATCAGTGAGTCTAGGGCCAAGGGGGCCTACGAGCAGTACTTC
NA	TRBJ2-2	TRBV6-5	NA	CASRSTGELFF	TGTGCCAGCAGGTCTACCGGGGAGCTGTTTTTT